This T cell receptor (beta chain) emerged from a study of blood T cells in healthy people across ages. The CDR3 is made up of 13 amino acids. CDR1 is SGHRS, CDR2 YFSETQ, per germline. V dropped 7 bases and J dropped 1 base, with 11 bases sitting between them. The authors ran a second PCR of roughly 6 to 12 cycles using a sample-barcoded 5' primer and a J-beta primer mix. From the 5' RACE reads, TCRdb called clonotypes with MiXCR, one entry per CDR3 protein. The sample includes 1.8 million or so distinct CDR3 sequences, 39% of them seen just once. The chain joins TRBV5-1 to TRBJ1-2; D is uncertain. The TCR comes from a human donor in good health. Sequencing was performed on blood. CDR3 bases: TGCGCCAGCTACTCCGCCGTTAACTATGGCTACACCTTC. This translates into CASYSAVNYGYTF.